Here is one T cell receptor (beta chain) with its context. The length of the CDR3 is 16 residues. V was clipped by 5 bases and J by 5 bases; unmatched bases: 8. Germline V gives CDR1 LNHDA, CDR2 SQIVND (reference sequence). The data were obtained in a study of blood T cell repertoires in COVID-19. Overall study context: Sample material is recorded as cDNA or gDNA derived from T cells, B-cell-depleted T cells, or PBMCs.

As originally analysed: It was from reference gene primer amplification that nucleated cell counts were estimated. Assay: immunoSEQ multiplex PCR; the TCRdb copy retains only in-frame clones and omits some. The DNA was the basis for D and trimming; V, J and clone size are from that table. The table lists a few hundred thousand clones, 80% to 90% of them singletons. Those enrolled, adults aged roughly 18 to 100 years, came from about two dozen US areas. Participant-given clinical history determined each cohort assignment. V gene TRBV19 combines with J gene TRBJ2-2; TRBD2 matches 10 bases. What was sequenced was PBMCs or T cells enriched from blood (not recorded which). This receptor was identified in a man aged 18-30 years with acute COVID-19. CDR3 amino acids: CASSLSSGGGTGELFF. The CDR3 bases are TGTGCCAGTAGTCTTTCTAGCGGGGGCGGGACCGGGGAGCTGTTTTTT.